These T cell receptor beta chains were read from a single sample in a study of blood T cells in healthy people across ages. Using its own MiXCR run on the 5' RACE reads, TCRdb lists one record per CDR3 protein. The repertoire holds around 750,000 distinct CDR3 sequences, with 40% to 65% as singletons. Material: blood. The receptor set was obtained from a man older than 75 in good health. CDR3s include the opening cysteine and the closing phenylalanine or tryptophan.

v_call	j_call	cdr3_aa
TRBV9	-	CASSVAPDRGYEQYF
TRBV6-6	TRBJ2-7	CASTRDRSYSYEQYF
TRBV9	TRBJ2-7	CASSVGGDSSYEQYF
TRBV29-1	-	CSVAGVPGLAGGGGSYNEQYF
TRBV20-1	TRBJ1-5	CSARQGVTRQHF
TRBV9	TRBJ2-2	CASSVSGTNTGELFF
TRBV28	-	CASSLLAVGLAGHYEQYF
TRBV2	TRBJ1-4	CASTSAREKLFF
TRBV28	TRBJ1-5	CASSPPGRGNQPQHF
TRBV12-3/TRBV12-4	TRBJ1-4	CASRRTAEKLFF
TRBV18	TRBJ1-2	CASSPSVPNGYTF
TRBV10-3	TRBJ2-2	CAIRRASGTQNTGELFF
TRBV9	TRBJ1-2	CASSDRRGYTF
TRBV3-1	TRBJ2-5	CASARLEGGRETQYF
TRBV12-3/TRBV12-4	-	CASSPHPGSYEQYF
TRBV28	TRBJ2-3	CASSPTGDGTDTQYF
TRBV29-1	TRBJ2-1	CSVRTSGRYNEQFF
TRBV5-5	TRBJ1-1	CASSSGQGFEAFF
TRBV21-1	TRBJ2-7	CASSARVTGWYEQYF
TRBV12-3/TRBV12-4	TRBJ1-2	CASSLVGPQYYGYTF
TRBV27	TRBJ1-1	CASSLSSGGRGNTEAFF
TRBV29-1	TRBJ2-2	CSVVSQSTGELFF
TRBV27	-	CASSSTPSYSYEQYF
TRBV3-1	TRBJ2-7	CASSQVGARSYEQYF
TRBV27	TRBJ2-1	CASRPESSATPYNEQFF
TRBV29-1	TRBJ2-5	CSVDAETQYF
TRBV29-1	TRBJ2-1	CSVLAGSHNEQFF
TRBV11-2	TRBJ1-2	CASSSLRQGRTNYGYTF
TRBV6-1	TRBJ1-3	CASRIWAGAGNTIYF
TRBV5-1	TRBJ2-2	CASSLETRELFF
TRBV7-2	TRBJ1-2	CASSFSWDTYGYTF
TRBV20-1	TRBJ2-5	CSARGGPPEQYF